A selection of T cell receptor beta chains follows, all from one sample in a study of CD8 T cells in Susac syndrome. TCRdb independently ran MiXCR on the immunoSEQ multiplex PCR reads; one entry per CDR3 protein. The data show roughly 200,000 distinct CDR3 sequences, about 91% seen once. Sequencing was done on a sample of CD4+ T cells from PBMCs. These receptors were obtained from a human donor with Susac syndrome. Each CDR3 is given with its conserved first and last residue. A D gene is named only where the DNA matches it firmly. Some rows mark clone size as missing; the rest say once, few, many or name a class of expanded clone.

>NA|TRBJ1-3|TRBV14|NA
TGTGCCAGCAGCCAAGGGCCGCTCCGTGGAAACACCATATATTTT
CASSQGPLRGNTIYF
>NA|TRBJ1-2|TRBV6-5|NA
TGTGCCAGCAGGGAGTTGGGTCATGGCTACACCTTC
CASRELGHGYTF
>TRBD2|TRBJ2-1|TRBV27|few
TGTGCCAGCAGTTTTCGCGGGGGCTACAATGAGCAGTTCTTC
CASSFRGGYNEQFF
>NA|TRBJ2-2|TRBV7-3|NA
TGTGCCAGCAGTGCTGACCCGGACGGCTCGATTACCGGGGAGCTGTTTTTT
CASSADPDGSITGELFF
>NA|TRBJ1-3|TRBV12-3/TRBV12-4|NA
TGTGCCAGCAGGGTAGCAGCCGGAAACACCATATATTTT
CASRVAAGNTIYF
>NA|TRBJ1-1|TRBV5-1|NA
TGCGCCAGCAGCTCAACCTTGTCCGGGAACACTGAAGCTTTCTTT
CASSSTLSGNTEAFF
>TRBD2|TRBJ2-1|TRBV6-7|NA
TGTGCCAGCAGCTCCCTAGCGGGAGGGAATGAGCAGTTCTTC
CASSSLAGGNEQFF
>NA|TRBJ1-5|TRBV30|NA
TGTGCCTGGAGTGTTGGACAGTTGAATCAGCCCCAGCATTTT
CAWSVGQLNQPQHF
>NA|TRBJ2-1|TRBV5-1|NA
TGCGCCAGCAGCTTGAAAACTGTTAACAATGAGCAGTTCTTC
CASSLKTVNNEQFF
>TRBD2|TRBJ2-2|TRBV5-5|NA
TGTGCCAGCATCTCCCGGGGGGGATCCGGGGAGCTGTTTTTT
CASISRGGSGELFF
>NA|TRBJ2-3|TRBV20-1|NA
TGCAGTGCTATCCCCCTTACGGGGGCCACTACAGATACGCAGTATTTT
CSAIPLTGATTDTQYF
>TRBD1|TRBJ2-2|TRBV20-1|NA
TGCAGTGCTAGACAGGGGGCAAACACCGGGGAGCTGTTTTTT
CSARQGANTGELFF
>TRBD2|TRBJ2-5|TRBV29-1|NA
TGCAGCGTTGAACCTAGCGGGAGACCAGAGACCCAGTACTTC
CSVEPSGRPETQYF
>NA|TRBJ2-6|TRBV12-3/TRBV12-4|NA
TGTGCCAGCAGTTTAAGGCAGGGGTATGGGGCCAACGTCCTGACTTTC
CASSLRQGYGANVLTF
>NA|TRBJ2-7|TRBV11-2|NA
TGTGCCAGCAGCTTCGGGACTGTATTAGATGGGGTTGACGAGCAGTACTTC
CASSFGTVLDGVDEQYF
>NA|TRBJ2-7|TRBV6-5|NA
TGTGCCACCCGGGGGGCCCCCTACGAGCAGTACTTC
CATRGAPYEQYF
>NA|TRBJ2-5|TRBV3-1|NA
TGTGCCAGCAGTCGTCCCGGGACAGAGACCCAGTACTTC
CASSRPGTETQYF
>TRBD2|TRBJ2-1|TRBV20-1|NA
TGCAGTGCTAGAGATTCCGCCACTAGCGGGGATAGCTCCTACAATGAGCAGTTCTTC
CSARDSATSGDSSYNEQFF
>NA|TRBJ1-4|TRBV20-1|NA
TGCAGTGCACGGAATAATGAAAAACTGTTTTTT
CSARNNEKLFF
>NA|TRBJ2-5|TRBV9|NA
TGTGCCAGCAGCGTGCGGGGGCAGGAAGAGACCCAGTACTTC
CASSVRGQEETQYF
>TRBD2|TRBJ2-5|TRBV25-1|NA
TGTGCCAGCAGTGAACCGGGACTAGTGAGGGAGACCCAGTACTTC
CASSEPGLVRETQYF
>TRBD1|TRBJ2-3|TRBV11-2|NA
TGTGCCAGCAGCCAGGGACAGACCTTTACAGATACGCAGTATTTT
CASSQGQTFTDTQYF
>TRBD1|TRBJ2-1|TRBV24-1|NA
TGTGCCACCAGTGATTTGGCGGACAGGGATTCCTACAATGAGCAGTTCTTC
CATSDLADRDSYNEQFF
>TRBD2|TRBJ2-7|TRBV12-3/TRBV12-4|NA
TGTGCCAGCAGTTTTTTGGAGGGAGGGACCTACGAGCAGTACTTC
CASSFLEGGTYEQYF
>TRBD1|TRBJ1-2|TRBV20-1|once
TGCAGTGCGTCGACAGGGAACTATGGCTACACCTTC
CSASTGNYGYTF
>NA|TRBJ1-5|TRBV2|NA
TGTGCCAGCAGTATGCCGGTAAATCAGCCCCAGCATTTT
CASSMPVNQPQHF
>NA|TRBJ1-3|TRBV24-1|NA
TGTGCCACCAGTGCGACTGGAAACACCATATATTTT
CATSATGNTIYF
>TRBD2|TRBJ2-2|TRBV7-2|NA
TGTGCCAGCAGCTTAGTAGCGGGGGGGCCAGGCACCGGGGAGCTGTTTTTT
CASSLVAGGPGTGELFF
>TRBD2|TRBJ2-1|TRBV10-3|once
TGTGCCATAGGGGGGACTAGGAGCCACAATGAGCAGTTCTTC
CAIGGTRSHNEQFF
>NA|TRBJ1-1|TRBV5-1|NA
TGCGCCAGCAGCTTGGTTCACGGCTCAATGAACACTGAAGCTTTCTTT
CASSLVHGSMNTEAFF
>TRBD2|TRBJ2-7|TRBV20-1|NA
TGCAGTGCTATGGGACTAGGACCAAAAATTTCGGGCCGAACGTACTTC
CSAMGLGPKISGRTYF
>TRBD1|TRBJ1-1|TRBV28|NA
TGTGCCAGCAGTCCAGGACAGGGGATTGACTCTAACACTGAAGCTTTTTTT
CASSPGQGIDSNTEAFF
>NA|TRBJ1-1|TRBV6-5|NA
TGTGCCAGCAGTTATCGAGGGGGTAGGACTGAAGCTTTCTTT
CASSYRGGRTEAFF
>TRBD2|TRBJ2-1|TRBV4-2|NA
TGTGCCAGCAGCCAAGAAGGTAGCGGGAGGAACTATGAGCAGTTCTTC
CASSQEGSGRNYEQFF
>TRBD1|TRBJ1-6|TRBV2|NA
TGTGCCAGCAGCTACAGGGGCTATAATTCACCCCTCCACTTT
CASSYRGYNSPLHF
>TRBD1|TRBJ2-5|TRBV10-3|NA
TGTGCCATCAGTGAGCGGACCGGGACAGGGGGTGAGACCCAGTACTTC
CAISERTGTGGETQYF
>TRBD2|TRBJ2-7|TRBV6-6|NA
TGTGCCAGCAACAAAGCGGGGGGGCCGGGCGAGCAGTACTTC
CASNKAGGPGEQYF
>TRBD2|TRBJ2-1|TRBV15|NA
TGTGCCACCAGCAGAGATCGAGGTCTAGCGGGGGGGAGCTCCTACAATGAGCAGTTCTTC
CATSRDRGLAGGSSYNEQFF
>TRBD2|TRBJ2-2|TRBV4-3|NA
TGCGCCAGCAGCAAGGGACTACAGGCCGGGGAGCTGTTTTTT
CASSKGLQAGELFF
>TRBD2|TRBJ2-5|TRBV2|once
TGTGCCAAGAAGCGGGGGTCCCAAGAGACCCAGTACTTC
CAKKRGSQETQYF